The T cell receptor beta chain under discussion was sequenced for a study of tumor-infiltrating lymphocytes in localized non-small cell lung cancer. Study results and caveats: Not all patients were TCR sequenced, owing to tissue quantity. TCRbeta sequencing showed higher T cell infiltration in tumors than uninvolved lung.

The germline CDR1 and CDR2 sequences are MDHEN and SYDVKM. The CDR3 contains 14 residues. Trimming took off 4 bases at V and 9 bases at J, with 18 bases between the two ends. In its sample, this clone was seen a few times. The antigen is unknown. Measured with immunoSEQ multiplex PCR; TCRdb has only the in-frame clones, and not every one. The repertoire has some 15,000 clones, roughly 79% of them found once; the top ten carry approximately 2.6%. Sequencing was done on a sample of lung tumor tissue. This chain joins TRBV28 and TRBJ1-2; D not resolved. This TCR derives from a human donor with non-small cell lung cancer. The CDR3 spells CASSWPAPGRSYTF. In DNA form, the CDR3 reads TGTGCCAGCAGTTGGCCCGCACCCGGTCGTAGCTACACCTTC.